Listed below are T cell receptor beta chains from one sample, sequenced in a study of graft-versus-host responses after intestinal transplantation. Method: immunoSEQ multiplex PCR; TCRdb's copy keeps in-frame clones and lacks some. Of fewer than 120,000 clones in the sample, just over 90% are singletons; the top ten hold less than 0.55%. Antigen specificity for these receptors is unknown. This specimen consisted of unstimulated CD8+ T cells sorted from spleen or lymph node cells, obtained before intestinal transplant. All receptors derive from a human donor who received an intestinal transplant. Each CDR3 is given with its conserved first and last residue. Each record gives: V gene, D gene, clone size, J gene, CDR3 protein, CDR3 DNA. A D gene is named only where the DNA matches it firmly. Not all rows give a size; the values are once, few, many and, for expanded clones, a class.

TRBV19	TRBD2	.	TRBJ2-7	CASSWTSGRDMPPYEQYF	TGTGCCAGTAGCTGGACTAGCGGGAGGGATATGCCCCCCTACGAGCAGTACTTC
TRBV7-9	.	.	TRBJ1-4	CASSLAEQGFGEKLFF	TGTGCCAGCAGCTTAGCCGAACAGGGTTTCGGAGAAAAACTGTTTTTT
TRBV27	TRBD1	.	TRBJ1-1	CASSLTGAGTEAFF	TGTGCCAGCAGTTTAACAGGGGCTGGGACTGAAGCTTTCTTT
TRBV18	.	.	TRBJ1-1	CASSPKSDLNTEAFF	TGTGCCAGCTCACCAAAGTCCGACCTGAACACTGAAGCTTTCTTT
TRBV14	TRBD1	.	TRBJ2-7	CASSQTGAAVYEQYF	TGTGCCAGCAGCCAGACAGGGGCGGCAGTCTACGAGCAGTACTTC
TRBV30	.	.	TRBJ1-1	CACDSYTEAFF	TGTGCCTGCGACAGTTACACTGAAGCTTTCTTT
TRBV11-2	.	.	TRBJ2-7	CASSTVTPRDLSYEQYF	TGTGCCAGCAGCACAGTTACACCACGGGACCTCTCCTACGAGCAGTACTTC
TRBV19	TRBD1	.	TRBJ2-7	CASSPSAGGEQYF	TGTGCCAGTAGTCCCTCGGCAGGGGGCGAGCAGTACTTC
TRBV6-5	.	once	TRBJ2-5	CASSYSEETQYF	TGTGCCAGCAGTTACTCAGAAGAGACCCAGTACTTC
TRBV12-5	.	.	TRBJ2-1	CASGLPTPGVANEQFF	TGTGCTAGTGGTTTGCCCACCCCGGGAGTGGCTAATGAGCAGTTCTTC
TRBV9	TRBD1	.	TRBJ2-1	CASSVSRTGGFYNEQFF	TGTGCCAGCAGCGTATCGAGGACAGGGGGTTTCTACAATGAGCAGTTCTTC
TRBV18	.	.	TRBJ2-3	CASSPLEEGDTQYF	TGTGCCAGCTCACCCCTAGAAGAAGGGGATACGCAGTATTTT
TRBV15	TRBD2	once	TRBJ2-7	CATSREGEGIAYEQYF	TGTGCCACCAGCAGAGAGGGGGAGGGGATTGCCTACGAGCAGTACTTC
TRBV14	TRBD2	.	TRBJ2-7	CASSQTLAGATYEQYF	TGTGCCAGCAGCCAAACACTAGCGGGGGCAACCTACGAGCAGTACTTC
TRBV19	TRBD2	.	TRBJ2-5	CASSISGRVRETQYF	TGTGCCAGTAGTATTAGCGGGAGGGTTCGTGAGACCCAGTACTTC
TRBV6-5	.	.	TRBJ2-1	CASSPQPGEQFF	TGTGCCAGCAGCCCTCAGCCGGGGGAGCAGTTCTTC
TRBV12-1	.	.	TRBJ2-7	CASSSGTSGSGPYEQYF	TGTGCCAGCAGCTCGGGGACTAGCGGGAGCGGACCCTACGAGCAGTACTTC
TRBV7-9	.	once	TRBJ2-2	CASSPGVSGELFF	TGTGCCAGCAGTCCAGGGGTATCCGGGGAGCTGTTTTTT
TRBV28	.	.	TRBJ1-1	CASSRSKSGAFF	TGTGCCAGCAGCCGTAGTAAGTCGGGAGCTTTCTTT
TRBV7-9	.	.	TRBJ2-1	CASSGGGLGGEGSYNEQFF	TGTGCCAGCAGCGGGGGAGGGCTAGGGGGAGAAGGCTCCTACAATGAGCAGTTCTTC
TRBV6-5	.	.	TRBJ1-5	CASSYSGEGQPQHF	TGTGCCAGCAGTTACTCAGGGGAGGGTCAGCCCCAGCATTTT
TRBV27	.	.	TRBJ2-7	CASSVVGHTYEQYF	TGTGCCAGCAGTGTAGTGGGACACACCTACGAGCAGTACTTC
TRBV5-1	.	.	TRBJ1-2	CASSLEGGYGYTF	TGCGCCAGCAGCTTGGAGGGAGGCTATGGCTACACCTTC
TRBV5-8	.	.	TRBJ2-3	CASSLEVGADTQYF	TGTGCCAGCAGCTTGGAGGTGGGGGCAGATACGCAGTATTTT
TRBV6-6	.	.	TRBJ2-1	CASSYSIGGGYNEQFF	TGTGCCAGCAGTTACTCGATCGGGGGCGGATACAATGAGCAGTTCTTC
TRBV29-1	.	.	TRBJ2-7	CSVPGIYEQYF	TGCAGCGTTCCAGGGATCTACGAGCAGTACTTC
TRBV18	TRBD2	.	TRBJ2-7	CASSPTSGTTKYEQYF	TGTGCCAGCTCACCAACTAGCGGGACTACGAAATACGAGCAGTACTTC
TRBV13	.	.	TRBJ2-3	CASSYRAVSQYF	TGTGCCAGCAGCTACCGGGCGGTATCGCAGTATTTT
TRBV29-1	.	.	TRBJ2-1	CSVVTFSFYNEQFF	TGCAGCGTTGTAACCTTTTCCTTCTACAATGAGCAGTTCTTC
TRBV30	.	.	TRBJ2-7	CAWSVPDYEQYF	TGTGCCTGGAGTGTACCGGACTACGAGCAGTACTTC
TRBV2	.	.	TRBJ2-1	CASKIEYEQFF	TGTGCCAGCAAAATCGAGTATGAGCAGTTCTTC
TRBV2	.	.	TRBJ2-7	CASTERGSSYEQYF	TGTGCCAGCACCGAACGGGGGAGCTCCTACGAGCAGTACTTC
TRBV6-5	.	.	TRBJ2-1	CASSYRNEQFF	TGTGCCAGCAGTTACCGCAATGAGCAGTTCTTC
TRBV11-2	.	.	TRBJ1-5	CASSLHPGGQPQHF	TGTGCCAGCAGCTTACACCCGGGGGGTCAGCCCCAGCATTTT
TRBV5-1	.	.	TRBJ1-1	CASSPENFLGAFF	TGCGCCAGCAGCCCCGAAAATTTCTTGGGTGCTTTCTTT
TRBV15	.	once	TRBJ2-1	CATSVDFNEQFF	TGTGCCACCAGCGTTGACTTCAATGAGCAGTTCTTC
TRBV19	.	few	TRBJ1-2	CASSIVPGYGYTF	TGTGCCAGTAGTATCGTGCCAGGCTATGGCTACACCTTC
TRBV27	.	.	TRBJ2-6	CASSFGGSAGANVLTF	TGTGCCAGCAGTTTTGGTGGTTCCGCCGGGGCCAACGTCCTGACTTTC
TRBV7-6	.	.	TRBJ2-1	CASSPSGSSYNEQFF	TGTGCCAGCAGCCCCAGCGGCAGCTCCTACAATGAGCAGTTCTTC
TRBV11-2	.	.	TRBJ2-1	CASSLAGEDNEQFF	TGTGCCAGCAGCTTAGCGGGCGAAGACAATGAGCAGTTCTTC
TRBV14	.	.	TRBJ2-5	CASSQVSLGETQYF	TGTGCCAGCAGCCAAGTCAGCTTAGGAGAGACCCAGTACTTC
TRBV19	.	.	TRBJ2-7	CASSIGYEQYF	TGTGCCAGTAGTATAGGCTACGAGCAGTACTTC